Below are 24 T cell receptor beta chains sequenced from a single sample in a study of blood T cell repertoires in COVID-19. Libraries were prepared by immunoSEQ multiplex PCR; TCRdb keeps only in-frame clonotypes and omits some of them. The repertoire holds 250,000 or so clones, with roughly 80% as singletons. The specimen was PBMCs or T cells enriched from blood (not recorded which). The receptors were sampled from a woman aged 40 to 49 who had been exposed to COVID-19.

The chain recombines TRBV11-3 with TRBJ2-1; TRBD2 agrees at 12 bases. CDR1 is SGHNT and CDR2 is YENEEA in the germline V gene. V shed 1 base, J shed 4 bases, and the junction held 2 bases outside the gene matches. CDR3 length equals 16 residues. CDR3 in amino acids: CASSLASGGAYNEQFF. CDR3 coding DNA: TGTGCCAGCAGCTTAGCTAGCGGGGGGGCATACAATGAGCAGTTCTTC. Full variable domain (rest looked up from reference TRBV11-3 and TRBJ2-1): EAGVVQSPRYKIIEKKQPVAFWCNPISGHNTLYWYLQNLGQGPELLIRYENEEAVDDSQLPKDRFSAERLKGVDSTLKIQPAELGDSAVYLCASSLASGGAYNEQFFGPGTRLTVL.

The chain recombines TRBV7-2 with TRBJ1-1, with a weak D call TRBD1 (6 bases). There are 14 residues in the CDR3. V shed 7 bases and J shed 1 base, with 13 bases lying between them. CDR1 and CDR2 (germline): SGHTA, FQGNSA. CDR3: CASTRPDRNTEAFF. CDR3 in DNA: TGTGCCAGCACGCGCCCGGACAGGAACACTGAAGCTTTCTTT.

This clone has just one count. The chain combines TRBV7-3 with TRBJ1-1; no clear D. Trimming took 5 bases from V and 0 from J, leaving 13 bases between them. Germline values: CDR1 SGHTA, CDR2 FQGTGA. This CDR3 has 15 residues. CDR3 nucleotides: TGTGCCAGCAGCCTTGGACCGGGGATGAACACTGAAGCTTTCTTT. The encoded protein is CASSLGPGMNTEAFF.

The chain carries TRBV19 and TRBJ2-3; 14 nucleotides agree with TRBD2. Trimming at V came to 4 bases and at J to 4 bases, leaving 4 bases not matched to a gene. CDR1 is LNHDA and CDR2 is SQIVND in the germline V gene (reference sequence). This CDR3 region has 16 residues. In nucleotides, the CDR3 is TGTGCCAGTAGTACGGGACTAGCGGGGGAGGCAGATACGCAGTATTTT. Translation: CASSTGLAGEADTQYF.

This rearrangement joins TRBV29-1 to TRBJ2-1; 10 bases line up with TRBD2. The CDR3 totals 15 residues. From germline, CDR1 is SQVTM and CDR2 ANQGSEA. In DNA form, the CDR3 reads TGCACCTTTATTAGCGGGGGGCCGATACACAATGAGCAGTTCTTC. It encodes CTFISGGPIHNEQFF.

The chain has TRBV6-2 or TRBV6-3 and TRBJ2-3; unclear D gene. The CDR3 loop spans 18 amino acids. The germline CDR1 and CDR2 sequences are MNHEY and SVGEGT. With 0 bases removed from V and 0 bases from J, the gap between germline ends came to 16 bases. DNA for the CDR3: TGTGCCAGCAGTTACTCGAGTCACAGTTTCACTAGCACAGATACGCAGTATTTT. Encoded protein: CASSYSSHSFTSTDTQYF.

The CDR3 is CASSRGVPGPNSGNTIYF. Written as DNA, the CDR3 is TGTGCCAGCTCCCGGGGAGTGCCCGGGCCTAACAGTGGAAACACCATATATTTT. The chain couples TRBV18 to TRBJ1-3, with D hard to call. CDR3 length: 18 residues. The germline V and J ends were trimmed by 6 bases and 3 bases, with 24 bases remaining between them. Germline lookup yields CDR1 KGHSH and CDR2 LQKENI.

Comments on this clone: The same CDR3 arises from other DNA sequences in this sample as well. This rearrangement joins TRBV2 to TRBJ1-5; the D gene is possibly TRBD1 (6 bases). Trimming stripped 4 bases from V and 6 bases from J, with 10 bases between. The germline V gene has CDR1 SNHLY and CDR2 FYNNEI. The CDR3 extends over 13 amino acids. The CDR3 protein is CASSAGGRQPQHF. CDR3 DNA: TGTGCCAGCAGTGCGGGGGGCCGTCAGCCCCAGCATTTT.

This chain links TRBV27 with TRBJ2-7; maybe TRBD2 (6 bases). Germline V gives CDR1 MNHEY, CDR2 SMNVEV (reference sequence). There are 15 residues in the CDR3. Between the trimmed V and J ends, which lost 7 bases and 6 bases, there was a span of 22 bases. The CDR3 here is CASMSTGDARGEQYF. The CDR3 DNA reads TGTGCCAGCATGTCTACGGGGGACGCTAGGGGCGAGCAGTACTTC.

J is TRBJ1-1 and V is TRBV29-1; 7 nucleotides match TRBD1. Germline V CDR1 and CDR2: SQVTM, ANQGSEA. V shed 4 bases, J shed 9 bases, and the junction held 8 bases outside the gene matches. The length of the CDR3 is 12 residues. The CDR3 DNA is TGCAGCGTTGTCAGGGGGTCCCCTCAAGCTTTCTTT. Protein product: CSVVRGSPQAFF.

J is TRBJ2-1 and V is TRBV7-9; 8 bases map to TRBD1. Germline assignment: CDR1 SEHNR and CDR2 FQNEAQ (reference sequence). The CDR3 is made up of 18 amino acids. The J segment lost 4 bases and the V segment lost 1 base, leaving 12 bases of the junction unmatched. In DNA form, the CDR3 reads TGTGCCAGCAGCTTAGTGGCGGCGAGGGACAGGCGATACAATGAGCAGTTCTTC. It yields the protein CASSLVAARDRRYNEQFF.

This chain joins TRBV28 and TRBJ2-7, with D unclear. Trimming shortened V by 3 bases and J by 2 bases, and 11 bases separated the two germline ends. Germline V CDR1 and CDR2: MDHEN, SYDVKM. This CDR3 is 14 amino acids long. In DNA form, the CDR3 reads TGTGCCAGCAGTTTTTCGTGGAGCGCCTACGAGCAGTACTTC. Its translation: CASSFSWSAYEQYF.

This clone has more than one count but fewer than ten. This chain connects TRBV29-1 to TRBJ1-1, with TRBD1 as a possible D gene (6 bases). CDR3 size: 14 residues. V was shortened by 0 bases and J by 11 bases, with 19 bases between the two germline ends. Per the germline V gene, CDR1 is SQVTM and CDR2 is ANQGSEA. The DNA of the CDR3 is TGCAGCGTTGAAGAAGCGGGAACAATAAGGGGGGCTTTCTTT. It yields the protein CSVEEAGTIRGAFF.

This chain links TRBV5-1 with TRBJ1-4, with 8 bases identical to TRBD1. The trim removed 3 bases at V and 0 bases at J, leaving 4 bases unmatched. This CDR3 comprises 16 residues. In germline, CDR1 is SGHRS, CDR2 YFSETQ. The CDR3 region has the DNA TGCGCCAGCAGCTCCGGACAGGGAACAACTAATGAAAAACTGTTTTTT. Residues: CASSSGQGTTNEKLFF.

This clone has just one count. This chain uses TRBV3-1 (or the pseudogene TRBV3-2) with TRBJ1-1; TRBD1 is a possible D gene (5 bases). Trimming pared 1 base from V and 4 bases from J, leaving 10 bases between. The CDR3 covers 14 residues. Germline values: CDR1 LGHDT, CDR2 YNNKEL (reference sequence). The CDR3 sequence: CASSQGRVGTEAFF. The CDR3 bases are TGTGCCAGCAGCCAAGGCAGGGTTGGCACTGAAGCTTTCTTT.

V usage is TRBV3-1 (or the pseudogene TRBV3-2) and J usage is TRBJ1-5, with D perhaps matching TRBD1 (5 bases). The CDR3 is 15 amino acids. Germline values: CDR1 LGHDT, CDR2 YNNKEL (reference sequence). Between the trimmed V and J ends, which lost 8 bases and 0 bases, there was a span of 14 bases. CDR3 amino acids: CASSSGLSSNQPQHF. CDR3 DNA sequence: TGTGCCAGCTCCTCGGGACTGTCTAGCAATCAGCCCCAGCATTTT.

This chain joins TRBV7-8 and TRBJ2-7; D perhaps matches TRBD1 (6 bases). Looked up from germline, CDR1 is SGHVS and CDR2 is FQNEAQ. The V end lost 3 bases, the J end lost 3 bases, and 15 bases lay between the germline ends. This CDR3 contains 15 residues. This CDR3 is CASSFLTGQVYEQYF. In DNA, the CDR3 is TGTGCCAGCAGCTTTCTTACAGGGCAAGTCTACGAGCAGTACTTC.

This chain links TRBV7-9 with TRBJ1-1; 10 bases are a match to TRBD1. V lost 5 bases, J lost 7 bases, and 13 bases stayed unmatched. The CDR3 is 16 amino acids. Looked up from germline, CDR1 is SEHNR and CDR2 is FQNEAQ (reference sequence). CDR3 residues: CASSEPRGTGVNEAFF. The CDR3 bases are TGTGCCAGCAGCGAGCCCCGGGGGACAGGGGTAAATGAAGCTTTCTTT.

The sample holds a few counts of this clone. DNA of the CDR3: TGCGCCAGCAGCCAAGTTCGGGGTCAGGATTCACCCCTCCACTTT. Its translation: CASSQVRGQDSPLHF. The chain uses TRBV4-1 and TRBJ1-6; no firm D call. The V end was cut by 1 base, the J end by 8 bases, with 12 bases between. Germline values: CDR1 MGHRA, CDR2 YSYEKL. The CDR3 is 15 amino acids.

CDR3 loop: CASSQDRSGDRFDQPQHF. In DNA, the CDR3 is TGTGCCAGCAGCCAAGATAGGTCGGGAGATCGCTTCGATCAGCCCCAGCATTTT. The V gene is TRBV3-1 (or the pseudogene TRBV3-2), the J gene TRBJ1-5, with unresolved D. The CDR3 runs 18 residues. CDR1 is LGHDT, CDR2 YNNKEL, per germline (reference sequence). V was trimmed by 0 bases and J by 5 bases, leaving 20 bases between them.

In nucleotides, the CDR3 is TGTGCCAGCAGCTTATGGGACGGGGGTCGCAATCAGCCCCAGCATTTT. Residues: CASSLWDGGRNQPQHF. The chain combines TRBV13 with TRBJ1-5; D perhaps matches TRBD1 (5 bases). Germline V gene sequence: CDR1 PRHDT, CDR2 FYEKMQ (reference sequence). V was cut by 2 bases and J by 2 bases, with 13 bases left in between. CDR3 length: 16 amino acids.

This clone was seen once. This chain joins TRBV20-1 and TRBJ1-3; D gene unclear. The germline V and J ends were trimmed by 7 bases and 4 bases, with 5 bases remaining between them. From germline, CDR1 is DFQATT and CDR2 SNEGSKA (reference sequence). This CDR3 is built from 10 residues. CDR3 bases: TGCAGTGGCGGCGGAAACACCATATATTTT. Translation gives CSGGGNTIYF.

CDR3 amino acids: CATSDLKFGGTDTQYF. CDR3 nucleotide sequence: TGTGCCACCAGTGATTTGAAGTTCGGGGGTACAGATACGCAGTATTTT. The gene calls are TRBV24-1 and TRBJ2-3; D may be TRBD2 (6 bases). From germline, CDR1 is KGHDR and CDR2 SFDVKD. Trimming took off 0 bases at V and 3 bases at J, with 12 bases between the two ends. The CDR3 runs 16 residues.

The genes are TRBV19 and TRBJ1-2; TRBD1 agrees at 8 bases. The CDR3 totals 14 residues. V was pared by 6 bases and J by 4 bases, with 7 bases of the junction left unmatched. Looked up from germline, CDR1 is LNHDA and CDR2 is SQIVND (reference sequence). CDR3 sequence: CASRTDRGSYGYTF. The CDR3 region has the DNA TGTGCCAGTAGGACCGACAGGGGATCCTATGGCTACACCTTC.